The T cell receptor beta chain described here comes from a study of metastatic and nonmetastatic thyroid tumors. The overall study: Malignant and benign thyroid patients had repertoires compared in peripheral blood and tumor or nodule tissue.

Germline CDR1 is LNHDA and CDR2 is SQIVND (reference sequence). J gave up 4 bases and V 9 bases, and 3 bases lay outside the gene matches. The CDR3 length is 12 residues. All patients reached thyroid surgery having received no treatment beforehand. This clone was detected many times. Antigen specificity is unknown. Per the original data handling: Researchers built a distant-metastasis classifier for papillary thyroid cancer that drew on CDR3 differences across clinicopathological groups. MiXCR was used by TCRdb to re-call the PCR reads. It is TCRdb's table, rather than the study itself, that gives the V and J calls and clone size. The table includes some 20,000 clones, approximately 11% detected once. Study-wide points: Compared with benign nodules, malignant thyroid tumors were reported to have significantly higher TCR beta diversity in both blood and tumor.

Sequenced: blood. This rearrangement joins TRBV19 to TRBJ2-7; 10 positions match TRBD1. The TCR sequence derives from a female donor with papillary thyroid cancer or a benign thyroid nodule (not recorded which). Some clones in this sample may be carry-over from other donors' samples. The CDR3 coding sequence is TGTGCCAGCAGGGACAGGGGTTACGAGCAGTACTTC. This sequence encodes CASRDRGYEQYF. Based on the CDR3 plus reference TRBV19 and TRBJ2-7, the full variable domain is DGGITQSPKYLFRKEGQNVTLSCEQNLNHDAMYWYRQDPGQGLRLIYYSQIVNDFQKGDIAEGYSVSREKKESFPLTVTSAQKNPTAFYLCASRDRGYEQYFGPGTRLTVT.